The entry below gives a single T cell receptor (beta chain) sequence along with its context. Its target is unknown. The data were obtained in a study of cytomegalovirus exposure and HLA in healthy donors. General observations from the study: It was likely that a cluster of highly shared sequence variants was a sequencing artifact. Most of the TCR beta V segments (in an earlier analysis) were productive either about 87% or about 30% of the time. Rarity marked most TCR sequences, yet some public TCRs occurred in many donors.

The study ran its PCR with 60 Vbeta and 13 Jbeta primers. Here immunoSEQ multiplex PCR was the method, and the copy in TCRdb shows in-frame clones only, minus some. The table has around 140,000 clones, 55% to 80% seen once. CDR3 length: 15 residues. V shed 0 bases and J shed 0 bases, with 8 bases lying between them. CDR1 and CDR2 (germline): MNHEY, SVGAGI. The gene calls are TRBV6-5 and TRBJ1-1, with D maybe TRBD1 (5 bases). This receptor was identified in a woman aged 40 to 50 in good health and CMV-seronegative. The sequenced sample consisted of PBMCs. The CDR3 region is CASSYSGGMNTEAFF. CDR3 coding DNA: TGTGCCAGCAGTTACTCTGGGGGGATGAACACTGAAGCTTTCTTT.